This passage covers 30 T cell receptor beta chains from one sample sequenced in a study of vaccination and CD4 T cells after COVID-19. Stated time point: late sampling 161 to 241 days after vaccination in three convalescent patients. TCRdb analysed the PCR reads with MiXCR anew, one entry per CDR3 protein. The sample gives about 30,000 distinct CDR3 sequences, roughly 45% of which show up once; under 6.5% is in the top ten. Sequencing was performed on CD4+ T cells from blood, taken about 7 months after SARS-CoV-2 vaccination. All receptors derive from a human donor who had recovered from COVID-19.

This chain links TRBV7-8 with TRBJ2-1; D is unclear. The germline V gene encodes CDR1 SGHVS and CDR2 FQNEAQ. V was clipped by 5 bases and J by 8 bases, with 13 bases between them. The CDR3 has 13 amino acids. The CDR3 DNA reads TGTGCCAGCAGCCCTGGATCGGATCATGAGCAGTTCTTC. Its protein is CASSPGSDHEQFF.

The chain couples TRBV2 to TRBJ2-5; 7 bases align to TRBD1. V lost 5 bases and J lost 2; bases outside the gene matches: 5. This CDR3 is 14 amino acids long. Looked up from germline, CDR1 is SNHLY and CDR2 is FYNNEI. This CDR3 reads CASSLQGYQETQYF. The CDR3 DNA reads TGTGCCAGCAGTCTACAGGGGTATCAAGAGACCCAGTACTTC.

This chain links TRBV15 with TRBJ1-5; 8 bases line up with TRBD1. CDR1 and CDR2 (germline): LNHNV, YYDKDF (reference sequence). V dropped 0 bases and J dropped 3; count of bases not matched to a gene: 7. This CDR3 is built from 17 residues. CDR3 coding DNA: TGTGCCACCAGCAGAGATCGACAGGGGAAGGACAATCAGCCCCAGCATTTT. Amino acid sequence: CATSRDRQGKDNQPQHF.

The CDR3 bases are TGTGCCAGCAGTGCCCAGGGGGCCGCTGAAGCTTTCTTT. This translates into CASSAQGAAEAFF. The V gene is TRBV27, the J gene TRBJ1-1, with TRBD1 matching over 8 bases. This CDR3 has 13 residues. Germline V gives CDR1 MNHEY, CDR2 SMNVEV (reference sequence). Unmatched junction bases numbered 5, after V lost 5 bases and J lost 6 bases.

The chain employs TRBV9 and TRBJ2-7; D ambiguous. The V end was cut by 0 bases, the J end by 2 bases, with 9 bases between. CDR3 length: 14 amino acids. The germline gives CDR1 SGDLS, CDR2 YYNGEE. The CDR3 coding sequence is TGTGCCAGCAGCGTAGGCCCATCGACCTACGAGCAGTACTTC. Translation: CASSVGPSTYEQYF.

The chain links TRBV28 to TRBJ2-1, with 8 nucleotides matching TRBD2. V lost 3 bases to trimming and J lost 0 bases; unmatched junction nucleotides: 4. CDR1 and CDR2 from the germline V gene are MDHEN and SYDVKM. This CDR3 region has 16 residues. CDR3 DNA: TGTGCCAGCAGTTTGTTAGCGGGATCCTCCTACAATGAGCAGTTCTTC. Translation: CASSLLAGSSYNEQFF.

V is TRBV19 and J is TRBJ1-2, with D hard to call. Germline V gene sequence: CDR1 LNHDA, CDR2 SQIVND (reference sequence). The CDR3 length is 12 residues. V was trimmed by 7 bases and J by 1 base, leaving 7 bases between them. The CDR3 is CASTNNNYGYTF. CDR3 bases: TGTGCCAGTACGAACAATAACTATGGCTACACCTTC.

The CDR3 sequence: CASSGLAGREQYF. The CDR3 bases are TGTGCCAGCAGTGGACTAGCGGGACGCGAGCAGTACTTC. The gene calls are TRBV28 and TRBJ2-7; 12 bases agree with TRBD2. Germline V CDR1 and CDR2: MDHEN, SYDVKM. The length of the CDR3 is 13 residues. The ends lost 5 bases at V and 6 bases at J; junction bases unmatched: 2.

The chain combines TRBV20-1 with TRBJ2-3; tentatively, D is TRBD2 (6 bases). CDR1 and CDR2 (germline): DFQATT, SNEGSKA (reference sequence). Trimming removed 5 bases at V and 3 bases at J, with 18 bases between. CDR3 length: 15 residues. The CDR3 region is CSALILAVWTDTQYF. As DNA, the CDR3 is TGCAGTGCTCTGATACTAGCTGTATGGACAGATACGCAGTATTTT.

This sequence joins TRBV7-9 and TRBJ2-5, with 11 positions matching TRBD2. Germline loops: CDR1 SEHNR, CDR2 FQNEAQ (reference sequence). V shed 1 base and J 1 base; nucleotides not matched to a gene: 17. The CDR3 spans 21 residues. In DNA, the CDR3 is TGTGCCAGCAGCTTAGGTTTGGGGGCTGTGGGGACTAGCGGAAGCCAAGAGACCCAGTACTTC. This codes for CASSLGLGAVGTSGSQETQYF.

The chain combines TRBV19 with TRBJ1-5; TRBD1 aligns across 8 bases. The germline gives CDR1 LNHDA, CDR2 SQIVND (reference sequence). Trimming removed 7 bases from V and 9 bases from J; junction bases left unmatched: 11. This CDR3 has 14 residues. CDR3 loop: CASTTQGGGGPQHF. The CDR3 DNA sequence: TGTGCCAGTACGACACAGGGGGGGGGAGGGCCCCAGCATTTT.

The CDR3: CASSFPESYQPQHF. The CDR3 DNA reads TGTGCCAGCAGTTTCCCAGAGTCCTATCAGCCCCAGCATTTT. The V and J genes are TRBV28 and TRBJ1-5; no clear D. CDR3 size: 14 residues. Germline lookup yields CDR1 MDHEN and CDR2 SYDVKM. The ends were cut back, 3 bases at V and 5 bases at J, with 11 bases in the middle.

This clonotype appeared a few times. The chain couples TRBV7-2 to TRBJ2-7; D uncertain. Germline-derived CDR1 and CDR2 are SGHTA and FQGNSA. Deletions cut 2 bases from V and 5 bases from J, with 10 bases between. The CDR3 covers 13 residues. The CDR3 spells CASSLSPPNEQYF. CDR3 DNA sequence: TGTGCCAGCAGCTTATCCCCCCCTAACGAGCAGTACTTC.

CDR3: CASSSGSSGELFF. In DNA form, the CDR3 reads TGTGCCAGCAGCTCCGGCTCTTCCGGGGAGCTGTTTTTT. The chain is built from TRBV5-8 and TRBJ2-2; D remains ambiguous. The ends were cut back, 3 bases at V and 6 bases at J, with 9 bases in the middle. Per the germline V gene, CDR1 is SGHTS and CDR2 is YDEGEE. This CDR3 has 13 amino acids.

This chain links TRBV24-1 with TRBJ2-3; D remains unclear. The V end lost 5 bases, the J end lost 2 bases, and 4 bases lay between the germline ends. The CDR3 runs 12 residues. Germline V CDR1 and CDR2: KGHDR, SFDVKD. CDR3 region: CATSAFTDTQYF. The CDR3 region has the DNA TGTGCCACCAGTGCATTCACAGATACGCAGTATTTT.

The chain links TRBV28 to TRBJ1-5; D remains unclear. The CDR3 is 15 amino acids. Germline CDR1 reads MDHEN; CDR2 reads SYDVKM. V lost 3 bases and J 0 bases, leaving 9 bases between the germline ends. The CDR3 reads CASSLRQASNQPQHF. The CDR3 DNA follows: TGTGCCAGCAGTTTGCGGCAGGCTAGCAATCAGCCCCAGCATTTT.

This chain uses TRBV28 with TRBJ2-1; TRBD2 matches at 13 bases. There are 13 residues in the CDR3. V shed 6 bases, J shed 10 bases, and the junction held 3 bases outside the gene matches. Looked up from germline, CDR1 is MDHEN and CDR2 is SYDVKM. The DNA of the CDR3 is TGTGCCAGCAGCTCGGGACTAGCGGGAGAGCAGTTCTTC. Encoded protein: CASSSGLAGEQFF.

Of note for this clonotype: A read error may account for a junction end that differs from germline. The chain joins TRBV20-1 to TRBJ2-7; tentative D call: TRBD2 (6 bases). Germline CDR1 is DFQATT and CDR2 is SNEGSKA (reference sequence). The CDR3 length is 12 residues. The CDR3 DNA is TGCAGTGCGACGGGGGTGTCCTATGAGCAGTACTTC. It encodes CSATGVSYEQYF.

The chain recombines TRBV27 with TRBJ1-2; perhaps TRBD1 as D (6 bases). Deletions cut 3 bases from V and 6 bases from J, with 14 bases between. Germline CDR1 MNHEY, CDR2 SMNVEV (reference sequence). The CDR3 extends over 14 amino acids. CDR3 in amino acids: CASSFRGAEDGYTF. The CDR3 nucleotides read TGTGCCAGCAGTTTCCGGGGGGCAGAGGATGGCTACACCTTC.

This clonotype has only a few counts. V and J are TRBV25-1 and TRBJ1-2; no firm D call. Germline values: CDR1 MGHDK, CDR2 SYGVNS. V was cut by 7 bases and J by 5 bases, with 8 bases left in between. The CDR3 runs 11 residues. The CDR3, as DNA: TGTGCCAGCAACACAGATTATGGCTACACCTTC. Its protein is CASNTDYGYTF.

The CDR3 here is CASSLISGTEAFF. CDR3 sequence (DNA): TGTGCCAGCAGCTTAATTTCGGGAACTGAAGCTTTCTTT. V is TRBV7-8 and J is TRBJ1-1; D unclear. Trimming removed 2 bases at V and 5 bases at J, with 9 bases between. The CDR3 is made up of 13 amino acids. The germline gives CDR1 SGHVS, CDR2 FQNEAQ.

The CDR3 spells CSARGGTYEQYF. CDR3 sequence (DNA): TGCAGTGCTAGAGGCGGAACCTACGAGCAGTACTTC. The chain couples TRBV20-1 to TRBJ2-7; D not resolved. Trimming pared 1 base from V and 2 bases from J, leaving 6 bases between. The CDR3 length is 12 residues. Germline CDR1 reads DFQATT; CDR2 reads SNEGSKA (reference sequence).

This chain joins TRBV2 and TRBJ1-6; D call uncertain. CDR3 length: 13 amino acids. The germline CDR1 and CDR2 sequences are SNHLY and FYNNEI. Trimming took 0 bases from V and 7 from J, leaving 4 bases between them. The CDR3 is CASSEAENSPLHF. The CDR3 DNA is TGTGCCAGCAGTGAAGCGGAGAATTCACCCCTCCACTTT.

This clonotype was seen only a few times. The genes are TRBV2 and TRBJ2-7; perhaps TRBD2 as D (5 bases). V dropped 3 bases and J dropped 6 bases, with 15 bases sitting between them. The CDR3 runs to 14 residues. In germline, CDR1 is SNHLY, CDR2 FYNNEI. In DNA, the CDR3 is TGTGCCAGCAGTGAGGGTAGCGTTTACCGCGAGCAGTACTTC. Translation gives CASSEGSVYREQYF.

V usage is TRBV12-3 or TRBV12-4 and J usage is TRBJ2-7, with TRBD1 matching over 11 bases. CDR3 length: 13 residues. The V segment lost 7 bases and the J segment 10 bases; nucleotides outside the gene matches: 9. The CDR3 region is CASNPGQGVAQYF. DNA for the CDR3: TGTGCCAGCAATCCGGGACAGGGGGTGGCACAGTACTTC.

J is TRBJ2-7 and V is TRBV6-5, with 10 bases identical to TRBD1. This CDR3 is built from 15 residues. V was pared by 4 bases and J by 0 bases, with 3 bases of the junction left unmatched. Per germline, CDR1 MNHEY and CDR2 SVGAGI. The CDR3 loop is CASSWGQGISYEQYF. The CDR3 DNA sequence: TGTGCCAGCAGTTGGGGACAGGGGATCTCCTACGAGCAGTACTTC.

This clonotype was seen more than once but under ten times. The CDR3 sequence: CASSYRTESYNEQFF. CDR3 sequence (DNA): TGTGCCAGCAGCTACCGGACAGAGTCCTACAATGAGCAGTTCTTC. V is TRBV7-8 and J is TRBJ2-1, with D tentatively TRBD1 (6 bases). Germline V gene lookup returns CDR1 SGHVS and CDR2 FQNEAQ. V was cut by 4 bases and J by 1 base, with 11 bases left in between. The CDR3 consists of 15 residues.

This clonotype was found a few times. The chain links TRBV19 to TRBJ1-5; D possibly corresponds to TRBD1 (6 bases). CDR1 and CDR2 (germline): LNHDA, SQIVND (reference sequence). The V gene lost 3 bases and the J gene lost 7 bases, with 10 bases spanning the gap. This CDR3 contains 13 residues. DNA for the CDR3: TGTGCCAGTAGTATGTGGGGGGCCCAGCCCCAGCATTTT. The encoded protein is CASSMWGAQPQHF.

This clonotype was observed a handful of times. CDR3 nucleotide sequence: TGTGCCAGCAGCACCACCGCAGGGAATTCACCCCTCCACTTT. The encoded protein is CASSTTAGNSPLHF. This chain links TRBV12-3 or TRBV12-4 with TRBJ1-6; tentative D call: TRBD1 (5 bases). The CDR3 contains 14 residues. V was clipped by 6 bases and J by 7 bases, with 13 bases between them.

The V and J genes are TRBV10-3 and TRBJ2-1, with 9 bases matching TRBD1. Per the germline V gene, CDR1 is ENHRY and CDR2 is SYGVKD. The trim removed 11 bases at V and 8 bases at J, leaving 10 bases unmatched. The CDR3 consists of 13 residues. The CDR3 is CAARTGDRDEQFF. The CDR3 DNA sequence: TGTGCCGCCAGGACAGGGGATAGGGATGAGCAGTTCTTC.